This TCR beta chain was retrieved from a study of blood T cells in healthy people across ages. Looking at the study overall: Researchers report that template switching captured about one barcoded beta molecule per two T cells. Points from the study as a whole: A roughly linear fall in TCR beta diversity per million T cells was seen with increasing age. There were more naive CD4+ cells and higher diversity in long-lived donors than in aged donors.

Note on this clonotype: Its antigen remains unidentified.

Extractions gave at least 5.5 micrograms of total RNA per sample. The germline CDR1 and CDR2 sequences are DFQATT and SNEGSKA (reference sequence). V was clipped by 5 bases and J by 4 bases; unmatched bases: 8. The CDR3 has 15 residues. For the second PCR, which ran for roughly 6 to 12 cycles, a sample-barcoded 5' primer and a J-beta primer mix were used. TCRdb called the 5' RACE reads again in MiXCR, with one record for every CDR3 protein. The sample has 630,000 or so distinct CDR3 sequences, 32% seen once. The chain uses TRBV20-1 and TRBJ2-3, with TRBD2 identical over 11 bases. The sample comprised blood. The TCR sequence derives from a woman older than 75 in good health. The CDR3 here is CSAPETSGVPDTQYF. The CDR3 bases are TGCAGTGCTCCCGAGACTAGCGGGGTTCCAGATACGCAGTATTTT.